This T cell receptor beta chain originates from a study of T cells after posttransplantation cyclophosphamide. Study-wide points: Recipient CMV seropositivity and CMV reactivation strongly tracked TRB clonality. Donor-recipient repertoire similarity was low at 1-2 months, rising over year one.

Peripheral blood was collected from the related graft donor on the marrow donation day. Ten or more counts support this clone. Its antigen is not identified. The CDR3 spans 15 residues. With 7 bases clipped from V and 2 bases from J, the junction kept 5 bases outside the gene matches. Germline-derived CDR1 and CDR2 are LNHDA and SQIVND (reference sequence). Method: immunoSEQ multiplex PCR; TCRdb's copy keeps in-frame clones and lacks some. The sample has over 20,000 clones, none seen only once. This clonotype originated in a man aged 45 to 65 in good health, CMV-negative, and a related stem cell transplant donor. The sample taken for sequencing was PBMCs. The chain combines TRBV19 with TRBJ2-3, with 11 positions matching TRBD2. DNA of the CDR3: TGTGCCAGTAAGACACTAGCGGGAGTCACAGATACGCAGTATTTT. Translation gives CASKTLAGVTDTQYF.